This T cell receptor (beta chain) derives from a study of OX40 agonist ivuxolimab in advanced cancers. CDR3 length: 15 residues. Unmatched junction bases numbered 3, after V lost 3 bases and J lost 4 bases. Germline V gene lookup returns CDR1 SGHRS and CDR2 YFSETQ. Generated by immunoSEQ multiplex PCR, the TCRdb table keeps only in-frame clones and is missing some. The table shows approximately 100,000 clones, with around 91% occurring only once. Sequencing was performed on CD4+ or CD8+ T cells sorted from blood, taken in a trial of the OX40 agonist ivuxolimab. The J gene is TRBJ2-3, the V gene TRBV5-1; 12 bases fit TRBD2. This clonotype was obtained from an adult with an advanced solid tumor such as melanoma, head and neck, liver or kidney cancer. The CDR3 DNA is TGCGCCAGCAGCTCCCTAGCGGGGGGGGCAGATACGCAGTATTTT. Translating gives CASSSLAGGADTQYF.